This TCR beta chain derives from a study of T cell responses to AZD1222 COVID-19 vaccine. Study-wide findings and caveats: Mostly white British, mostly female donors; authors suggested clonal diversity may be underestimated. Compared with day 0, the breadth and depth of the Spike-specific TCR repertoire rose significantly after two doses of AZD1222. Close to half of spike-specific TCRs reportedly recognize unmutated variant regions.

On this clone itself: Its antigen is unknown.

Trimming removed 0 bases from V and 7 bases from J, with 20 bases in between. The CDR3 has 17 residues. Germline CDR1 reads SGHTS; CDR2 reads YDEGEE. The assay was immunoSEQ multiplex PCR, and TCRdb's table has in-frame clones only and misses some. The sample records tens of thousands of clones, around 85% being singletons. The V call is TRBV5-8, the J call TRBJ2-1, with D perhaps given as TRBD1 or TRBD2 (6 bases each). Sequencing was performed on peripheral blood, taken on day 0 of AZD1222 vaccination. The clonotype comes from an adult in good health. CDR3 nucleotide sequence: TGTGCCAGCAGCTTGGAAGTGGGTCTAGGGGGGCGGAATGAGCAGTTCTTC. It encodes CASSLEVGLGGRNEQFF.